One and the same sample provided the 30 T cell receptor beta chains below, sequenced in a study of shared clonotypes between healthy human individuals. Only in-frame clones appear in the TCRdb table, and some are missing; sequencing was by immunoSEQ multiplex PCR. Altogether approximately 2.5 million clones are present, 85% to 95% being singletons, with the ten largest covering around 0.14%. The specimen sequenced was naive CD4+ T cells sorted from blood. Subset: CD45RA+ positively selected. The receptors were gathered from a young man in good health.

V is TRBV7-2 and J is TRBJ2-3, with 7 bases identical to TRBD2. The V segment lost 0 bases and the J segment 2 bases; nucleotides outside the gene matches: 8. The CDR3 contains 17 residues. CDR1 SGHTA and CDR2 FQGNSA come from the germline V gene. Here the CDR3 DNA reads TGTGCCAGCAGCTTAGCCTCTCGCGGGGGTTTCACAGATACGCAGTATTTT. Its translation: CASSLASRGGFTDTQYF.

CDR3 region: CASSLGGQYLSMRSTDTQYF. The CDR3 DNA reads TGCGCCAGCAGCTTGGGCGGACAGTACCTATCGATGAGGAGCACAGATACGCAGTATTTT. The chain employs TRBV5-1 and TRBJ2-3, with TRBD1 as a possible D gene (6 bases). The CDR3 sequence is 20 residues long. Germline V CDR1 and CDR2: SGHRS, YFSETQ. Trimming took off 0 bases at V and 0 bases at J, with 23 bases between the two ends.

The genes are TRBV10-3 and TRBJ1-2, with 11 bases lining up with TRBD1. J gave up 4 bases and V 6 bases, and 10 bases lay outside the gene matches. The CDR3 is 16 residues long. Germline V lookup: CDR1 ENHRY, CDR2 SYGVKD. This CDR3 is CAISGGQGALPYGYTF. CDR3 nucleotides: TGTGCCATCAGCGGTGGACAGGGGGCGCTTCCCTATGGCTACACCTTC.

Worth noting for this clone: Additional DNA sequences in this sample encode the identical CDR3. The chain is built from TRBV6-6 and TRBJ1-5, with D perhaps matching TRBD1 (5 bases). Trimming shortened V by 10 bases and J by 6 bases, and 19 bases separated the two germline ends. Germline V gene lookup returns CDR1 MNHNY and CDR2 SVGAGI (reference sequence). The CDR3 sequence is 14 residues long. The CDR3 region is CAIAEVGVSQPQHF. In nucleotides, the CDR3 is TGTGCCATCGCGGAAGTAGGGGTGAGTCAGCCCCAGCATTTT.

The chain is built from TRBV5-1 and TRBJ2-5, with a possible D match to TRBD2 (6 bases). The length of the CDR3 is 14 residues. The V gene's germline CDR1 is SGHRS and CDR2 YFSETQ. The V end was cut by 6 bases, the J end by 2 bases, with 14 bases between. The CDR3 DNA sequence: TGCGCCAGCATGGGGGGTGCAGGGCAAGAGACCCAGTACTTC. This sequence encodes CASMGGAGQETQYF.

The chain employs TRBV19 and TRBJ2-5; 8 nucleotides match TRBD2. Germline-derived CDR1 and CDR2 are LNHDA and SQIVND (reference sequence). Trimming cost V 10 bases and J 5 bases; bases outside gene matches: 6. The CDR3 has 12 amino acids. For the CDR3, the DNA is TGTGCCACTCGGGGGGGCTTTGAGACCCAGTACTTC. Translated, it gives CATRGGFETQYF.

The genes are TRBV30 and TRBJ1-1; D is undetermined. This CDR3 region has 14 residues. Per germline, CDR1 GTSNPN and CDR2 SVGIG (reference sequence). With 0 bases removed from V and 2 bases from J, the gap between germline ends came to 10 bases. This chain's CDR3 is CAWSVRTYNTEAFF. Written as DNA, the CDR3 is TGTGCCTGGAGTGTTAGAACATACAACACTGAAGCTTTCTTT.

The V and J genes are TRBV18 and TRBJ2-3; 7 bases are shared with TRBD2. This CDR3 region has 15 residues. The junction had 6 bases not matched to a gene; V was cut back by 4 bases and J by 2 bases. Per germline, CDR1 KGHSH and CDR2 LQKENI. CDR3 region: CASSRTSVPTDTQYF. CDR3 DNA sequence: TGTGCCAGCTCACGAACTAGCGTCCCCACAGATACGCAGTATTTT.

The V and J genes are TRBV6-1 and TRBJ2-7; 9 positions match TRBD1. Germline CDR1 and CDR2: MNHNS and SASEGT. The CDR3 loop spans 14 amino acids. V dropped 4 bases and J dropped 8; count of bases not matched to a gene: 9. CDR3 in amino acids: CASSASGQGLQQYF. In DNA, the CDR3 is TGTGCCAGCAGTGCTTCGGGACAGGGTCTTCAGCAGTACTTC.

The rearrangement joins TRBV2 to TRBJ1-2; unclear D gene. This CDR3 is 13 amino acids long. V lost 2 bases and J 7 bases, leaving 11 bases between the germline ends. Germline V gene sequence: CDR1 SNHLY, CDR2 FYNNEI. CDR3 residues: CASSERDKGGYTF. CDR3 in DNA: TGTGCCAGCAGTGAACGGGATAAGGGTGGCTACACCTTC.

The chain recombines TRBV5-1 with TRBJ2-7; a possible D gene is TRBD1 (6 bases). CDR3 size: 15 residues. The germline V gene has CDR1 SGHRS and CDR2 YFSETQ. V lost 4 bases and J 1 base, leaving 15 bases between the germline ends. CDR3: CASSPENTGSYEQYF. The CDR3 DNA reads as TGCGCCAGCAGCCCCGAAAATACAGGGTCCTACGAGCAGTACTTC.

The CDR3 sequence: CASSPENYGYTF. The CDR3 DNA is TGCGCCAGCAGCCCGGAGAACTATGGCTACACCTTC. The V call is TRBV5-1, the J call TRBJ1-2; D is ambiguous. V lost 4 bases, J lost 2 bases, and 6 bases lay in between. The CDR3 runs to 12 residues. CDR1 and CDR2 from the germline V gene are SGHRS and YFSETQ.

The chain uses TRBV27 and TRBJ1-4; the D gene is possibly TRBD1 (5 bases). The germline CDR1 and CDR2 sequences are MNHEY and SMNVEV (reference sequence). This CDR3 comprises 15 residues. V was pared by 0 bases and J by 8 bases, with 13 bases between. The CDR3 sequence is CASSLSTVVQEKLFF. In DNA, the CDR3 is TGTGCCAGCAGTTTATCGACAGTTGTCCAAGAAAAACTGTTTTTT. The full variable domain, rest sourced from reference TRBV27 and TRBJ1-4, is EAQVTQNPRYLITVTGKKLTVTCSQNMNHEYMSWYRQDPGLGLRQIYYSMNVEVTDKGDVPEGYKVSRKEKRNFPLILESPSPNQTSLYFCASSLSTVVQEKLFFGSGTQLSVL.

On this clone itself: In the same sample, other DNA sequences code for this CDR3. The rearrangement joins TRBV5-1 to TRBJ2-3; D call uncertain. This CDR3 is built from 12 residues. Per the germline V gene, CDR1 is SGHRS and CDR2 is YFSETQ. Trimming left V 0 bases short and J 4 bases short, with 3 bases between. The CDR3 sequence is CASSLVADTQYF. The CDR3 nucleotides are TGCGCCAGCAGCTTGGTTGCAGATACGCAGTATTTT.

The chain is built from TRBV7-9 and TRBJ1-3; possibly TRBD1 for D (6 bases). V was trimmed by 2 bases and J by 0 bases, leaving 20 bases between them. In germline, CDR1 is SEHNR, CDR2 FQNEAQ (reference sequence). This CDR3 contains 19 residues. The CDR3 DNA reads TGTGCCAGCAGCTTACGGGTGGTGACCGACAGGCCCTCTGGAAACACCATATATTTT. Encoded protein: CASSLRVVTDRPSGNTIYF.

The chain links TRBV4-1 to TRBJ1-6, with TRBD1 identical over 8 bases. After removal of 1 base from V and 9 bases from J, the junction contained 5 bases not matched to a gene. CDR1 is MGHRA and CDR2 is YSYEKL in the germline V gene. The CDR3 spans 15 residues. CDR3 loop: CASSQGTGLSSPLHF. The CDR3, as DNA: TGCGCCAGCAGCCAAGGGACAGGGCTGTCTTCACCCCTCCACTTT.

This chain connects TRBV18 to TRBJ1-1; 10 nucleotides match TRBD1. The CDR3 loop spans 15 amino acids. V was clipped by 3 bases and J by 5 bases; unmatched bases: 6. Germline CDR1 reads KGHSH; CDR2 reads LQKENI. CDR3 DNA: TGTGCCAGCTCACCGCTGACAGGGGGCTGGACTGAAGCTTTCTTT. This codes for CASSPLTGGWTEAFF.

The genes are TRBV5-4 and TRBJ2-5; D is undetermined. This CDR3 comprises 14 residues. The V end was cut by 4 bases, the J end by 5 bases, with 15 bases between. CDR1 is SGHNT, CDR2 YYREEE, per germline (reference sequence). CDR3 sequence (DNA): TGTGCCAGCAGCCCTGGCGGCAGATGGGAGACCCAGTACTTC. Protein product: CASSPGGRWETQYF.

The genes are TRBV19 and TRBJ2-6, with D uncertain. The CDR3 is made up of 15 amino acids. V was shortened by 6 bases and J by 0 bases, with 9 bases between the two germline ends. CDR1 is LNHDA, CDR2 SQIVND, per germline (reference sequence). CDR3 loop: CASSPALSGANVLTF. In DNA form, the CDR3 reads TGTGCCAGTAGCCCCGCTCTCTCTGGGGCCAACGTCCTGACTTTC.

There are a few counts of this clone. This CDR3 is also generated by other DNA sequences in the sample. The V call is TRBV19, the J call TRBJ1-5; D remains unclear. The CDR3 length is 15 residues. The germline gives CDR1 LNHDA, CDR2 SQIVND (reference sequence). Trimming shortened V by 5 bases and J by 1 base, and 12 bases separated the two germline ends. The DNA for the CDR3 is TGTGCCAGTAGTTCTCGGGGTAGAAGCAATCAGCCCCAGCATTTT. Translation gives CASSSRGRSNQPQHF.

In its sample, this clone was seen once. The chain couples TRBV7-3 to TRBJ1-5, with unresolved D. The CDR3 consists of 17 residues. From germline, CDR1 is SGHTA and CDR2 FQGTGA. Between the trimmed V and J ends, which lost 6 bases and 0 bases, there was a span of 18 bases. CDR3 residues: CASSPEGRRYSNQPQHF. CDR3 sequence (DNA): TGTGCCAGCAGTCCCGAAGGACGGAGGTATAGCAATCAGCCCCAGCATTTT. Full variable domain (rest looked up from reference TRBV7-3 and TRBJ1-5): GAGVSQTPSNKVTEKGKYVELRCDPISGHTALYWYRQSLGQGPEFLIYFQGTGAADDSGLPNDRFFAVRPEGSVSTLKIQRTERGDSAVYLCASSPEGRRYSNQPQHFGDGTRLSIL.

The chain recombines TRBV18 with TRBJ2-2; TRBD1 aligns across 7 bases. The CDR3 is 16 amino acids. From germline, CDR1 is KGHSH and CDR2 LQKENI. Trimming removed 1 base from V and 6 bases from J; junction bases left unmatched: 8. CDR3 region: CASSPLTQGIAGELFF. In nucleotides, the CDR3 is TGTGCCAGCTCACCACTTACACAGGGGATCGCCGGGGAGCTGTTTTTT.

The chain uses TRBV11-3 and TRBJ1-5; TRBD1 aligns across 9 bases. Germline loops: CDR1 SGHNT, CDR2 YENEEA. The CDR3 has 20 residues. The V gene end was trimmed by 0 bases and the J gene end by 6 bases; junction bases not matched to a gene: 18. CDR3 bases: TGTGCCAGCAGCTTAGACCCCCTGGGACAGGGAATGATCGGAGGTCAGCCCCAGCATTTT. Its translation: CASSLDPLGQGMIGGQPQHF.

The V and J genes are TRBV2 and TRBJ1-6; D uncertain. Germline V gene lookup returns CDR1 SNHLY and CDR2 FYNNEI. The CDR3 totals 14 residues. Trimming stripped 4 bases from V and 6 bases from J, with 10 bases between. CDR3 in amino acids: CASSAHGFNSPLHF. The CDR3 nucleotides are TGTGCCAGCAGTGCCCATGGGTTTAATTCACCCCTCCACTTT.

The chain employs TRBV29-1 and TRBJ2-1; TRBD2 matches 10 bases. V trimming: 7 bases; J trimming: 9 bases; junction bases outside the gene matches: 12. The V gene's germline CDR1 is SQVTM and CDR2 ANQGSEA. CDR3 length: 14 amino acids. The CDR3 sequence: CSGSGGAFSSEQFF. DNA of the CDR3: TGCAGCGGGAGCGGGGGGGCCTTTTCCTCTGAGCAGTTCTTC.

This chain connects TRBV6-4 to TRBJ2-2, with 8 bases aligning to TRBD1. The V and J ends lost 5 bases and 7 bases, in that order; junction bases with no gene match: 6. CDR1 and CDR2 (germline): MRHNA, SNTAGT. The CDR3 has 14 amino acids. This chain's CDR3 is CASSPTGTGGELFF. For the CDR3, the DNA is TGTGCCAGCAGTCCAACAGGGACAGGCGGGGAGCTGTTTTTT.

V is TRBV30 and J is TRBJ1-6; 7 positions agree with TRBD1. The CDR3 runs to 15 residues. Germline V lookup: CDR1 GTSNPN, CDR2 SVGIG (reference sequence). The J segment lost 7 bases and the V segment lost 0 bases, leaving 6 bases of the junction unmatched. The CDR3 DNA is TGTGCCTGGAGTGTGGGGGACAGCGGCAATTCACCCCTCCACTTT. It encodes CAWSVGDSGNSPLHF.

The V and J genes are TRBV6-6 and TRBJ1-2; a weak D match, TRBD1 (6 bases). V was trimmed by 5 bases and J by 2 bases, leaving 6 bases between them. CDR3 size: 12 residues. In germline, CDR1 is MNHNY, CDR2 SVGAGI (reference sequence). CDR3 sequence reads: CASSDRNYGYTF. Written as DNA, the CDR3 is TGTGCCAGCAGTGACAGGAACTATGGCTACACCTTC.

This clone was picked up one time. The V gene is TRBV30, the J gene TRBJ2-1; 10 nucleotides line up with TRBD2. J was trimmed by 2 bases and V by 3 bases; bases with no gene match: 10. CDR1 is GTSNPN, CDR2 SVGIG, per germline (reference sequence). The CDR3 length is 17 residues. Here the CDR3 DNA reads TGTGCCTGGAGCCGACTAACCACTAGCGGGACCTACAATGAGCAGTTCTTC. Its protein product is CAWSRLTTSGTYNEQFF.

Regarding this clone: The same CDR3 can be traced to other DNA sequences in this sample. V is TRBV5-4 and J is TRBJ1-1, with D unclear. The V and J ends lost 0 bases and 2 bases respectively, with 8 bases between them. Germline V gene data show CDR1 as SGHNT and CDR2 as YYREEE (reference sequence). The CDR3 is 14 residues long. CDR3: CASSLGGANTEAFF. In DNA, the CDR3 is TGTGCCAGCAGCTTGGGGGGAGCCAACACTGAAGCTTTCTTT.